These T cell receptor beta chains were read from a single sample in a study of T cells in localized non-small cell lung cancer. Assay: immunoSEQ multiplex PCR; the TCRdb copy retains only in-frame clones and omits some. The sample holds 700 to 900 clones; more than 15% are singletons and the top ten take 15% to 20%. Sequencing was performed on normal lung tissue next to the tumor, taken before any cancer treatment. The receptors were sampled from a man aged 35 to 69 with stage III squamous cell lung carcinoma. Each CDR3 is given with its conserved first and last residue. The order of the fields is CDR3 length, J gene, V gene, D gene, clone size, CDR3 protein, CDR3 DNA. The D gene is left open where the match is weak. The size entry is marked missing in some rows and otherwise reads once, few, many or a size class.

>16|TRBJ2-2|TRBV6-8|NA|medium-sized
CASTSGGNLNTGELFF
TGTGCCAGCACTAGTGGGGGGAACTTGAACACCGGGGAGCTGTTTTTT
>14|TRBJ1-6|TRBV15|NA|large
CATSSEEGFSPLHF
TGTGCCACCAGCAGCGAAGAGGGCTTTTCACCCCTCCACTTT
>13|TRBJ2-1|TRBV7-2|NA|NA
CASSARRDNEQFF
TGTGCCAGCAGCGCCCGTAGGGACAATGAGCAGTTCTTC